This T cell receptor (beta chain) emerged from a study of blood T cell dynamics during melanoma immunotherapy. Notes on the study in general: Unlike progressors, later disease-control patients had W3 repertoires gaining clonality or diversity.

Germline V lookup: CDR1 MNHEY, CDR2 SMNVEV (reference sequence). The V end was cut by 7 bases, the J end by 2 bases, with 6 bases between. The CDR3 contains 11 residues. Profiling relied on immunoSEQ multiplex PCR, and the TCRdb table lists in-frame clones only, not all of them. This table has under 20,000 clones, nearly 90% appearing once. Time point here: week 3, after first cycle of checkpoint inhibitor. Sampling occurred pretreatment (T0) and at week 3 (W3), after cycle one of checkpoint blockade. Patients had no prior systemic cancer treatment, immunosuppressants or other active cancers. Of note for this clone: Its specificity is not known.

The genes are TRBV27 and TRBJ2-7; D is undetermined. Here the sequenced sample was blood, taken from a patient treated with checkpoint blockade. The origin of this receptor is a human donor with melanoma. The CDR3 region has the DNA TGTGCCAGCAAGACCCCCTACGAGCAGTACTTC. It codes for CASKTPYEQYF.